These 16 T cell receptor beta chains were all obtained from the same sample, sequenced in a study of glioma-infiltrating T cells after dendritic cell vaccination. Assay: immunoSEQ multiplex PCR; the TCRdb copy retains only in-frame clones and omits some. The sample shows some 70,000 clones, 81% of them seen only once. The starting material was blood, obtained before dendritic cell vaccination. These receptors were obtained from a human donor with glioblastoma.

This sequence joins TRBV19 and TRBJ2-3, with 9 bases matching TRBD2. Unmatched junction bases numbered 12, after V lost 1 base and J lost 7 bases. The CDR3 loop spans 17 amino acids. Germline CDR1 is LNHDA and CDR2 is SQIVND (reference sequence). DNA of the CDR3: TGTGCCAGTAGTATAGGGGGCCTAGCGGGGAGCCTACATACGCAGTATTTT. Protein product: CASSIGGLAGSLHTQYF.

The rearrangement uses TRBV19 and TRBJ1-1; no reliable D call. Germline CDR1 and CDR2: LNHDA and SQIVND (reference sequence). The CDR3 has 14 amino acids. V lost 7 bases and J lost 5, with 17 bases in between. CDR3 region: CASTRVERRTEAFF. CDR3 nucleotide sequence: TGTGCCAGTACTCGAGTGGAGAGAAGGACTGAAGCTTTCTTT.

This clone was seen a handful of times. The CDR3 sequence is CASSKTSGGPSYEQYF. CDR3 in DNA: TGTGCCAGTAGTAAAACTAGCGGGGGGCCATCCTACGAGCAGTACTTC. This chain connects TRBV19 to TRBJ2-7, with TRBD2 matching 12 bases. This CDR3 is built from 16 residues. V was clipped by 4 bases and J by 1 base; unmatched bases: 5. The germline gives CDR1 LNHDA, CDR2 SQIVND (reference sequence).

This clone was seen a few times. This sequence joins TRBV29-1 and TRBJ2-3; D unclear. The germline gives CDR1 SQVTM, CDR2 ANQGSEA. V gave up 6 bases and J gave up 2 bases, with 3 bases separating them. The CDR3 length is 10 residues. DNA for the CDR3: TGCAGCGTCTTCACAGATACGCAGTATTTT. It encodes CSVFTDTQYF.

The chain carries TRBV19 and TRBJ1-2, with D possibly TRBD1 on 6 matching bases. Germline V gene data show CDR1 as LNHDA and CDR2 as SQIVND (reference sequence). The CDR3 spans 16 residues. Trimming removed 1 base from V and 2 bases from J, with 14 bases in between. This CDR3 is CASSIVSRGSNYGYTF. The CDR3 DNA reads as TGTGCCAGTAGTATAGTTTCCAGGGGCTCAAACTATGGCTACACCTTC.

The gene calls are TRBV7-9 and TRBJ1-2; maybe TRBD1 (6 bases). The V end was cut by 5 bases, the J end by 0 bases, with 13 bases between. The CDR3 length is 15 residues. Germline assignment: CDR1 SEHNR and CDR2 FQNEAQ (reference sequence). CDR3 coding DNA: TGTGCCAGCAGCGTACAGGGACCGACTAACTATGGCTACACCTTC. Protein product: CASSVQGPTNYGYTF.

This chain uses TRBV7-2 with TRBJ1-6, with a tentative D call TRBD1 (5 bases). Germline CDR1 reads SGHTA; CDR2 reads FQGNSA. Trimming stripped 0 bases from V and 7 bases from J, with 7 bases between. This CDR3 has 14 amino acids. This CDR3 reads CASSLARANSPLHF. CDR3 in DNA: TGTGCCAGCAGCTTAGCCAGGGCGAATTCACCCCTCCACTTT.

This rearrangement joins TRBV7-8 to TRBJ2-5; 7 bases fit TRBD2. The CDR3 totals 15 residues. The trim removed 2 bases at V and 5 bases at J, leaving 8 bases unmatched. The germline V gene has CDR1 SGHVS and CDR2 FQNEAQ. This CDR3 is CASSLPAGVSETQYF. CDR3 sequence (DNA): TGTGCCAGCAGCTTACCGGCGGGGGTGTCGGAGACCCAGTACTTC.

The sample holds a few counts of this clone. The chain is built from TRBV4-3 and TRBJ1-2; 8 nucleotides line up with TRBD1. The germline gives CDR1 LGHNA, CDR2 YSLEER. With 1 base clipped from V and 6 bases from J, the junction kept 10 bases outside the gene matches. This CDR3 is built from 16 residues. The DNA for the CDR3 is TGCGCCAGCAGCCAAGTGGGGGACAGGTTGGAGAATGGCTACACCTTC. Translation: CASSQVGDRLENGYTF.

The chain links TRBV25-1 to TRBJ1-5; the D gene is possibly TRBD1 (5 bases). The CDR3 extends over 13 amino acids. V lost 7 bases to trimming and J lost 2 bases, with 9 bases between them. CDR1 MGHDK and CDR2 SYGVNS come from the germline V gene. Here the CDR3 DNA reads TGTGCCAGCACCCTAGGGGGCAATCAGCCCCAGCATTTT. It encodes CASTLGGNQPQHF.

As DNA, the CDR3 is TGTGCCAGCAGCCCGAGGGGGGGGGAACGGAATTCACCCCTCCACTTT. Translation: CASSPRGGERNSPLHF. The chain joins TRBV9 to TRBJ1-6, with TRBD1 as a possible D gene (6 bases). V was shortened by 4 bases and J by 7 bases, with 18 bases between the two germline ends. Germline CDR1 is SGDLS and CDR2 is YYNGEE. The CDR3 covers 16 residues. The full variable domain, rest sourced from reference TRBV9 and TRBJ1-6, is DSGVTQTPKHLITATGQRVTLRCSPRSGDLSVYWYQQSLDQGLQFLIQYYNGEERAKGNILERFSAQQFPDLHSELNLSSLELGDSALYFCASSPRGGERNSPLHFGNGTRLTVT.

This clone has just a few counts. The J gene is TRBJ1-5, the V gene TRBV6-1, with D possibly TRBD1 on 6 matching bases. V was pared by 4 bases and J by 3 bases, with 13 bases between. CDR3 size: 15 residues. CDR1 and CDR2 from the germline V gene are MNHNS and SASEGT. The CDR3 protein is CASSAGAIVNQPQHF. The CDR3 coding sequence is TGTGCCAGCAGTGCAGGGGCGATTGTCAATCAGCCCCAGCATTTT.

The chain employs TRBV4-3 and TRBJ2-5; D might be TRBD1 (6 bases). This CDR3 region has 15 residues. Deletions cut 1 base from V and 2 bases from J, with 11 bases between. Germline-derived CDR1 and CDR2 are LGHNA and YSLEER. The CDR3 coding sequence is TGCGCCAGCAGCCAAGCCGCAGGGGAGCAAGAGACCCAGTACTTC. Protein sequence: CASSQAAGEQETQYF.

V is TRBV7-9 and J is TRBJ2-7; 7 nucleotides align to TRBD1. CDR1 and CDR2 from the germline V gene are SEHNR and FQNEAQ (reference sequence). The CDR3 covers 14 residues. V shed 5 bases, J shed 0 bases, and the junction held 4 bases outside the gene matches. The CDR3 sequence is CASSGTVSSYEQYF. The CDR3 coding sequence is TGTGCCAGCAGCGGGACAGTGAGCTCCTACGAGCAGTACTTC.

J is TRBJ1-2 and V is TRBV19; a possible D gene is TRBD1 (6 bases). Trimming left V 5 bases short and J 4 bases short, with 14 bases between. The CDR3 is 14 residues long. Germline V gives CDR1 LNHDA, CDR2 SQIVND (reference sequence). CDR3 region: CASSRQTGRYGYTF. In DNA form, the CDR3 reads TGTGCCAGTAGTCGTCAGACAGGACGCTATGGCTACACCTTC.

V usage is TRBV7-9 and J usage is TRBJ1-5; no firm D call. CDR3 length: 14 amino acids. Germline loops: CDR1 SEHNR, CDR2 FQNEAQ (reference sequence). V shed 0 bases and J shed 5 bases, with 8 bases lying between them. The DNA for the CDR3 is TGTGCCAGCAGCTTAGCCGAATACTATCAGCCCCAGCATTTT. Protein product: CASSLAEYYQPQHF.